The source of this T cell receptor beta chain is a study of shared clonotypes between healthy human individuals. CDR1 SNHLY and CDR2 FYNNEI come from the germline V gene. The length of the CDR3 is 16 residues. Losses at the gene ends were 6 bases for V and 1 base for J; bases not matched to a gene: 8. Assay execution took place at the deep level. Sequenced by immunoSEQ multiplex PCR; TCRdb stores in-frame clones only, minus some. The sample includes approximately 2,000,000 clones, around 90% of them seen just once. This chain links TRBV2 with TRBJ2-2; 7 bases match TRBD1. Sequenced input: naive CD4+ T cells from PBMCs. Subset meaning: CD45RA+ positively selected. The clonotype was recovered from a man in his late teens or twenties in good health. Some clones in this sample may be carry-over from other donors' samples. CDR3 amino acids: CASSRDSLLNTGELFF. The DNA of the CDR3 is TGTGCCAGCAGCAGGGACAGCCTTTTGAACACCGGGGAGCTGTTTTTT. The full variable domain, with the rest looked up from reference TRBV2 and TRBJ2-2, is EPEVTQTPSHQVTQMGQEVILRCVPISNHLYFYWYRQILGQKVEFLVSFYNNEISEKSEIFDDQFSVERPDGSNFTLKIRSTKLEDSAMYFCASSRDSLLNTGELFFGEGSRLTVL.